A single sample is the source of the 16 T cell receptor beta chains below, sequenced in a study of cytotoxic CD8 clonotypes in ibrutinib-treated CLL. Profiling relied on immunoSEQ multiplex PCR, and the TCRdb table lists in-frame clones only, not all of them. The sample holds about 76,000 clones, 75% to 90% seen once. Sequencing was performed on PBMCs, taken after 24 months of ibrutinib treatment. All receptors derive from a human donor with chronic lymphocytic leukemia.

This clone came up a few times. The chain recombines TRBV10-2 with TRBJ2-1; D possibly corresponds to TRBD2 (5 bases). With 2 bases removed from V and 9 bases from J, the gap between germline ends came to 11 bases. The germline V gene encodes CDR1 WSHSY and CDR2 SAAADI. The CDR3 consists of 13 residues. In nucleotides, the CDR3 is TGCGCCAGCAGTGAGGGGCGGGCGGGTGAGCAGTTCTTC. This sequence encodes CASSEGRAGEQFF.

This clone was observed a single time. This chain links TRBV2 with TRBJ1-4; possible D gene TRBD1, 5 bases. V gave up 11 bases and J gave up 7 bases, with 17 bases separating them. This CDR3 is 13 amino acids long. CDR1 is SNHLY and CDR2 is FYNNEI in the germline V gene. CDR3 nucleotide sequence: TGTGCCGGGGGTTCGGGGCCTAGTGAAAAACTGTTTTTT. This translates into CAGGSGPSEKLFF.

V and J are TRBV18 and TRBJ1-2, with 12 nucleotides matching TRBD1. Per germline, CDR1 KGHSH and CDR2 LQKENI. This CDR3 region has 16 residues. Trimming took 3 bases from V and 8 from J; bases not matched to a gene: 10. In DNA form, the CDR3 reads TGTGCCAGCTCACCGCCTGGGGGACAGGGGGCGTCGGGCTACACCTTC. The encoded protein is CASSPPGGQGASGYTF.

This chain links TRBV30 with TRBJ1-3; maybe TRBD1 (6 bases). CDR1 is GTSNPN, CDR2 SVGIG, per germline (reference sequence). The germline V and J ends were trimmed by 3 bases and 0 bases, with 18 bases remaining between them. CDR3 length: 17 residues. DNA for the CDR3: TGTGCCTGGAGATGGCGACAGGTCCTCAGCTCTGGAAACACCATATATTTT. As protein: CAWRWRQVLSSGNTIYF. Using reference TRBV30 and TRBJ1-3 for the parts outside the CDR3, the full variable domain is SQTIHQWPATLVQPVGSPLSLECTVEGTSNPNLYWYRQAAGRGLQLLFYSVGIGQISSEVPQNLSASRPQDRQFILSSKKLLLSDSGFYLCAWRWRQVLSSGNTIYFGEGSWLTVV.

This clone was detected only a few times. The V call is TRBV6-4, the J call TRBJ2-7; D might be TRBD2 (5 bases). Trimming removed 4 bases from V and 1 base from J, with 14 bases in between. This CDR3 has 15 residues. Germline V gene sequence: CDR1 MRHNA, CDR2 SNTAGT. The CDR3 is CASSVSPSLSYEQYF. CDR3 DNA sequence: TGTGCCAGCAGTGTTTCGCCTAGCTTATCCTACGAGCAGTACTTC.

This sequence joins TRBV5-1 and TRBJ2-7, with 7 bases lining up with TRBD1. J lost 3 bases, V lost 0 bases, and 6 bases had no gene match. Germline V gives CDR1 SGHRS, CDR2 YFSETQ. This CDR3 is 15 amino acids long. The CDR3 bases are TGCGCCAGCAGCTTGGTGGGGGACAGCAACTACGAGCAGTACTTC. Encoded protein: CASSLVGDSNYEQYF.

V gene TRBV18 combines with J gene TRBJ1-2; a possible D gene is TRBD1 (6 bases). The V end was cut by 3 bases, the J end by 4 bases, with 15 bases between. The CDR3 covers 15 residues. Germline assignment: CDR1 KGHSH and CDR2 LQKENI. The CDR3 region has the DNA TGTGCCAGCTCACCCGATCCGGGACAAACCTATGGCTACACCTTC. This gives the protein CASSPDPGQTYGYTF.

J is TRBJ1-5 and V is TRBV6-1, with D perhaps matching TRBD1 (5 bases). Trimming took off 6 bases at V and 0 bases at J, with 9 bases between the two ends. The CDR3 runs 14 residues. Germline CDR1 and CDR2: MNHNS and SASEGT. The CDR3 reads CASSSQGSNQPQHF. The CDR3 region has the DNA TGTGCCAGCAGCTCCCAGGGTAGCAATCAGCCCCAGCATTTT.

The chain combines TRBV19 with TRBJ2-2, with 15 bases aligning to TRBD2. V shed 1 base, J shed 4 bases, and the junction held 7 bases outside the gene matches. The CDR3 loop spans 19 amino acids. The germline gives CDR1 LNHDA, CDR2 SQIVND (reference sequence). CDR3 amino acids: CASSIGGLAGGPPTGELFF. The CDR3 DNA reads as TGTGCCAGTAGTATAGGTGGACTAGCGGGAGGGCCGCCCACCGGGGAGCTGTTTTTT.

The chain uses TRBV30 and TRBJ2-5; TRBD1 or TRBD2 may be the D gene (6 bases each). The CDR3 covers 13 residues. V gave up 5 bases and J gave up 3 bases, with 13 bases separating them. CDR1 is GTSNPN, CDR2 SVGIG, per germline (reference sequence). This chain's CDR3 is CAWGGRGKETQYF. CDR3 nucleotides: TGTGCCTGGGGGGGCCGGGGGAAAGAGACCCAGTACTTC.

The table lists this clone with a few counts. Other DNA sequences in this specimen translate into the identical CDR3. V and J are TRBV6-1 and TRBJ1-2; 11 nucleotides align to TRBD1. The germline V gene encodes CDR1 MNHNS and CDR2 SASEGT. J lost 5 bases, V lost 3 bases, and 5 bases had no gene match. The CDR3 has 15 amino acids. CDR3 sequence: CASSEAGQGAYGYTF. The CDR3 DNA reads TGTGCCAGCAGTGAGGCCGGACAGGGGGCGTATGGCTACACCTTC.

This clone has a single count. The chain carries TRBV30 and TRBJ1-1, with TRBD1 matching over 10 bases. Germline CDR1 and CDR2: GTSNPN and SVGIG (reference sequence). J lost 11 bases, V lost 4 bases, and 10 bases had no gene match. The CDR3 sequence is 13 residues long. CDR3 sequence (DNA): TGTGCCTGGAATACGGACAGGGGGGTTGTGGCTTTCTTT. It translates to CAWNTDRGVVAFF.

This clone was counted a single time. The V call is TRBV4-2, the J call TRBJ1-2; 8 bases align to TRBD1. V lost 2 bases, J lost 4 bases, and 3 bases stayed unmatched. CDR3 length: 14 amino acids. Germline V gene sequence: CDR1 LGHNA, CDR2 YNFKEQ. The CDR3 DNA follows: TGTGCCAGCAGCCAACAGACAGGGGCCTATGGCTACACCTTC. As protein: CASSQQTGAYGYTF.

The rearrangement uses TRBV5-4 and TRBJ2-5, with 9 bases that match TRBD1. After removal of 3 bases from V and 5 bases from J, the junction contained 8 bases not matched to a gene. The CDR3 contains 15 residues. From germline, CDR1 is SGHNT and CDR2 YYREEE (reference sequence). The CDR3 sequence: CASSWGQGGWETQYF. CDR3 sequence (DNA): TGTGCCAGCAGCTGGGGACAGGGTGGATGGGAGACCCAGTACTTC.

The gene calls are TRBV5-4 and TRBJ2-1; D is possibly TRBD1 (6 bases). CDR1 and CDR2 from the germline V gene are SGHNT and YYREEE (reference sequence). V shed 4 bases and J shed 10 bases, with 21 bases lying between them. The CDR3 spans 15 residues. Here the CDR3 reads CASSGPDRILGEQFF. The DNA of the CDR3 is TGTGCCAGCAGCGGCCCGGACAGAATTCTGGGGGAGCAGTTCTTC.

The J gene is TRBJ2-7, the V gene TRBV10-3; 7 nucleotides align to TRBD1. This CDR3 has 14 amino acids. Germline CDR1 is ENHRY and CDR2 is SYGVKD. Trimming removed 6 bases from V and 2 bases from J; junction bases left unmatched: 7. CDR3 protein: CAIRGDRETYEQYF. The CDR3 nucleotides are TGTGCCATCAGGGGCGACAGGGAGACCTACGAGCAGTACTTC.